Sequencing of this T cell receptor beta chain was carried out in a study of regulatory and conventional T cells in RAG deficiency. Overall study findings and caveats: In Omenn syndrome, Treg and Tconv repertoires overlapped >75%. Other subsets showed roughly 10-fold reductions, but Treg unique TCR beta sequences fell 80 to 100-fold in these patients. RAG-deficient patients showed markedly lower Shannon entropy and higher Simpson indices than control T-cell subsets.

Worth noting for this clone: What it binds is unknown.

TCRdb keeps only in-frame clones here, not all; method: immunoSEQ multiplex PCR. The sample comprises about 30,000 clones, 70% to 90% of which are singletons, and 5% to 6.5% rests with the top ten. This CDR3 has 15 amino acids. Trimming stripped 4 bases from V and 4 bases from J, with 13 bases between. Germline V CDR1 and CDR2: MNHEY, SVGAGI. The same specimen was also included in a second study, on regulatory T cells. That publication notes: The PCR used 52 TRBV and 13 TRBJ primers. Skewed V and J usage and few unique V-J pairs marked patient repertoires, most in Tregs.

The receptor was isolated from a human donor in good health. The V and J genes are TRBV6-5 and TRBJ1-4; no definite D call. Material: CD8+ T cells sorted from blood. CDR3 amino acids: CASSSGRTGNEKLFF. In DNA form, the CDR3 reads TGTGCCAGCAGTTCGGGGAGGACCGGTAATGAAAAACTGTTTTTT.